This is a list of T cell receptor beta chains from one sample in a study of OX40 agonist ivuxolimab in advanced cancers. Data came from immunoSEQ multiplex PCR; TCRdb stores just in-frame clones and leaves some out. The sample lists around 52,000 clones; around 80% were seen once. The specimen comprised CD4+ or CD8+ T cells sorted from blood, sampled in a trial of the OX40 agonist ivuxolimab. These receptors were collected from an adult with an advanced solid tumor such as melanoma, head and neck, liver or kidney cancer. CDR3s include the opening cysteine and the closing phenylalanine or tryptophan. D genes are given only for firm matches. Where a row states a size, it is once, few, many or the class of an expanded clone; other rows omit it.

D	V	J	size	CDR3	DNA
-	TRBV19	TRBJ2-1	-	CASSDYNEQFF	TGTGCCAGTAGCGACTACAATGAGCAGTTCTTC
-	TRBV5-1	TRBJ1-1	-	CASSSGQTNTEAFF	TGCGCCAGCAGCTCCGGACAGACGAACACTGAAGCTTTCTTT
-	TRBV18	TRBJ1-4	-	CASSPQATNEKLFF	TGTGCCAGCTCACCCCAAGCAACTAATGAAAAACTGTTTTTT
-	TRBV7-2	TRBJ2-3	-	CASSLGPSGALGDTQYF	TGTGCCAGCAGCTTAGGCCCTTCAGGGGCCCTCGGAGATACGCAGTATTTT
TRBD2	TRBV7-8	TRBJ2-1	few	CASSSEGGRGVSYNEQFF	TGTGCCAGCAGCTCAGAGGGCGGGAGGGGGGTCTCCTACAATGAGCAGTTCTTC
-	TRBV2	TRBJ2-1	few	CASSVRDGGYNEQFF	TGTGCCAGCAGTGTCCGGGACGGAGGCTACAATGAGCAGTTCTTC
-	TRBV18	TRBJ1-2	-	CASSPLGSNYGYTF	TGTGCCAGCTCACCACTTGGCAGTAACTATGGCTACACCTTC
-	TRBV27	TRBJ2-3	-	CASSPLGATDTQYF	TGTGCCAGCAGTCCTCTCGGGGCCACAGATACGCAGTATTTT
-	TRBV6-5	TRBJ2-1	many	CASRAQSFGNNEQFF	TGTGCCAGCAGAGCCCAAAGTTTTGGGAACAATGAGCAGTTCTTC
TRBD2	TRBV6-1	TRBJ2-1	-	CASSGTSGPTYNEQFF	TGTGCCAGCAGTGGGACTAGCGGGCCCACCTACAATGAGCAGTTCTTC
-	TRBV6-5	TRBJ1-2	-	CASSPGESNYGYTF	TGTGCCAGCAGTCCCGGGGAGTCTAACTATGGCTACACCTTC
-	TRBV18	TRBJ1-1	-	CASSSGNTEAFF	TGTGCCAGCTCATCCGGGAACACTGAAGCTTTCTTT
TRBD2	TRBV7-9	TRBJ2-1	-	CASSLLLAGVGEQFF	TGTGCCAGCAGCTTACTACTAGCGGGAGTCGGTGAGCAGTTCTTC
-	TRBV5-1	TRBJ2-5	-	CASSQAGTSKETQYF	TGCGCCAGCAGCCAGGCCGGGACATCAAAAGAGACCCAGTACTTC
TRBD1	TRBV5-6	TRBJ1-5	few	CASSLGDRGRHQPQHF	TGTGCCAGCAGCTTGGGGGACAGGGGAAGGCATCAGCCCCAGCATTTT
-	TRBV19	TRBJ2-6	-	CATRVTGANVLTF	TGTGCCACCAGGGTAACTGGGGCCAACGTCCTGACTTTC